This TCR beta chain originates from a study of vaccination and CD4 T cells after COVID-19 (dated by TCRdb to between 2021 and 2024). About the study as a whole: Convalescent patients had a positive SARS-CoV-2 result on nasal swab PCR, and of these patients, several had mild disease and one had severe disease. The cultures were stimulated with overlapping spike peptide pools from SARS-CoV-2 and from the common cold coronaviruses HCoV-NL63, HCoV-OC43 and HCoV-229E. The spike-specific CD4+ TCR repertoire was compared before and after mRNA vaccination in approximately ten COVID-19 convalescent patients and a few infection-naive healthy vaccine recipients. Participants got two doses of the Pfizer-BioNTech BNT162b2 vaccine (n=8) or two doses of the Moderna mRNA-1273 vaccine (n=2). Post-vaccine blood samples were obtained a median of about 70 days after the second vaccine dose, with a range of 14 to 241 days. Control cultures used a CEFX viral epitope pool as positive control, an HIV-1 Nef peptide pool as negative control, or no peptide. The convalescent cohort comprised six males and four females, including two Hispanic individuals, seven Caucasians, two Asians and one multiracial person. Post-COVID blood samples from convalescent patients were collected a median of roughly 100 days after diagnosis, with a range of roughly 30 to 170 days.

V is trimmed back by 3 bases and J by 0 bases, and the junction contains 8 bases that no gene match accounts for. From the cysteine through the phenylalanine, the CDR3 covers 18 amino acids. The only DNA kept is the CDR3, 54 bases in frame from the first base. CDR1 and CDR2 are read off the germline V gene as SGHVS and FNYEAQ. Regarding this clonotype: No cognate antigen has been identified for it. Per-base qualities were not stored, and no clone one base away is much larger.

The sample's treatment or condition label is to be understood as: roughly 10-day PBMC culture with coronavirus spike peptide pools or control peptides (ViraFEST assay). The ViraFEST assay was used in the study, in which antigen-specific T cells were expanded with peptide pools and expanded clonotypes were subsequently identified by TCR sequencing. The convalescent patients' positive SARS-CoV-2 PCR tests were from March to December 2020, which was before the Alpha, Beta and Delta variants emerged in the United States. More than 1.5 million PBMCs per well were cultured in IMDM with approximately 5% human AB serum and approximately 10 IU/ml IL-2, plus 10 ug/ml peptide pools. Half of the culture medium was replaced with fresh IL-2-containing medium on days 3 and 7. After 10 days of culture, CD4+ T cells were isolated by negative selection using the EasySep CD4+ T cell isolation kit. PBMCs were separated from whole blood using Ficoll-Paque Plus gradient centrifugation and then either used fresh or cryopreserved at -140C. Culture conditions were generally each tested in triplicate wells.

Findings and caveats that apply to the study as a whole: The number of convalescent patients in the study was relatively small, and the study did not examine early timepoints following natural infection. Of the vaccine-specific clones found in convalescent patients, nearly all (304 of 307) were mono-reactive for SARS-CoV-2 spike instead of being cross-reactive with common cold coronaviruses. Among the post-vaccine SARS-CoV-2-reactive clones in convalescent patients, a median around 90% showed up only after vaccination, which suggests vaccine-specific priming. An increase in the median number of SARS-CoV-2-reactive clonotypes from 20 to 25 after infection to some 40 after vaccination was observed, but the change was not found to be significant.

Libraries were made using PCR. TCR sequencing of DNA from cultured CD4+ T cells used the Oncomine TCR Beta short-read assay at the Johns Hopkins FTIC core. The QIAamp micro DNA kit was used to extract genomic DNA from the cultured CD4+ T cells. The Oncomine TCR Beta libraries from cultured CD4+ T cells were pooled using unique dual indexes and then sequenced on an Illumina iSeq 100. The authors' pipeline ran thus. Non-productive sequences were filtered out, and CDR3s that did not start with C, did not end with F or W, or were shorter than 7 amino acids were discarded. The MANAFEST web application was used to identify antigen-specific clonotypes by comparing peptide-stimulated wells against reference wells and other culture wells. For a clone to be called positive, the clone needed an FDR below 0.05, an odds ratio above 5, and a productive frequency above 0.1% in at least two of three replicate wells. A clonotype counted as cross-reactive if it showed significant expansion both in the SARS-CoV-2 spike wells and in at least one common cold coronavirus spike condition. Using R version 3.6.1, CDR3 homology was evaluated through Levenshtein distances (stringdist) along with unrooted phylogenetic trees (ape). The public reads were reprocessed in TCRdb via fastp at Q25 and MiXCR, keeping in-frame beta chains. Each record represents a unique CDR3 protein, reported with the most common genes and DNA among its rows. The V and J calls and clone size come from TCRdb's table, not from the authors' own analysis. In this sample the table shows about 10,000 distinct CDR3 sequences, 70% to 75% of which occur a single time. The top ten clonotypes cover about 9.8% of the sample.

The sequence is built from TRBV7-6 and TRBJ2-1, and TRBD2 aligns with 10 junction nucleotides. The sample taken for sequencing was CD4+ T cells from blood, cultured in vitro. The sequence derives from a human donor who had recovered from COVID-19. The CDR3 amino acid sequence is: CASSLKSSGRSSYNEQFF. The nucleotide sequence is given as TGTGCCAGCAGCTTGAAGTCTAGCGGGAGATCCTCCTACAATGAGCAGTTCTTC.